These 18 T cell receptor beta chains were sequenced from one sample in a study of shared clonotypes between healthy human individuals. The assay was immunoSEQ multiplex PCR, and TCRdb's table has in-frame clones only and misses some. The sample includes around 1,900,000 clones, about 94% seen only once; the top ten take around 1.7%. Naive CD8 isolation took CD45RO-negative cells positively selected for CCR7 and excluded terminally differentiated effector memory CD45RA+ cells. The source material was naive CD8+ T cells from PBMCs. Receptor source: a man between 18 and 35 years old in good health. Some clones in this sample may be carry-over from other donors' samples.

The V call is TRBV25-1, the J call TRBJ2-7; D is possibly TRBD2 (6 bases). Germline V gene lookup returns CDR1 MGHDK and CDR2 SYGVNS. Trimming removed 1 base from V and 6 bases from J, with 10 bases in between. This CDR3 contains 13 residues. CDR3: CASSEFRRGEQYF. The CDR3 nucleotides read TGTGCCAGCAGTGAATTTCGGAGGGGCGAGCAGTACTTC.

This clone occurred once. The chain employs TRBV30 and TRBJ2-4, with D possibly being TRBD2 (5 bases). Germline CDR1 GTSNPN, CDR2 SVGIG (reference sequence). Trimming removed 1 base at V and 7 bases at J, with 11 bases between. This CDR3 has 13 residues. The chain's CDR3 is CAWSGVGLNIQYF. In nucleotides, the CDR3 is TGTGCCTGGAGTGGGGTAGGACTCAACATTCAGTACTTC.

The rearrangement uses TRBV7-9 and TRBJ2-7; the match to TRBD2 covers 8 bases. The ends lost 5 bases at V and 4 bases at J; junction bases unmatched: 4. The CDR3 spans 13 residues. CDR1 and CDR2 from the germline V gene are SEHNR and FQNEAQ (reference sequence). The CDR3 bases are TGTGCCAGCAGCGCCCCTAGCGGGTACGAGCAGTACTTC. As protein: CASSAPSGYEQYF.

The V call is TRBV5-1, the J call TRBJ1-2; 10 nucleotides align to TRBD1. Per the germline V gene, CDR1 is SGHRS and CDR2 is YFSETQ. V lost 4 bases, J lost 6 bases, and 9 bases stayed unmatched. The CDR3 runs to 15 residues. The CDR3: CASSVTGGGADGYTF. CDR3 DNA: TGCGCCAGCAGCGTGACAGGGGGCGGTGCGGATGGCTACACCTTC.

The CDR3 reads CSVEGGRRNTIYF. DNA for the CDR3: TGCAGCGTTGAGGGGGGGCGGAGAAACACCATATATTTT. V usage is TRBV29-1 and J usage is TRBJ1-3; a possible D gene is TRBD1 (6 bases). Per the germline V gene, CDR1 is SQVTM and CDR2 is ANQGSEA. This CDR3 has 13 amino acids. V lost 3 bases and J 5 bases, leaving 11 bases between the germline ends.

The chain joins TRBV2 to TRBJ2-7; D gene unclear. This CDR3 is 13 amino acids long. The germline V and J ends were trimmed by 8 bases and 0 bases, with 11 bases remaining between them. Germline V gene sequence: CDR1 SNHLY, CDR2 FYNNEI. The CDR3 bases are TGTGCCAGCCAGGACGCAGGCTCCTACGAGCAGTACTTC. Translation: CASQDAGSYEQYF.

The chain has TRBV25-1 and TRBJ2-3; 9 positions match TRBD1. This CDR3 comprises 15 residues. Germline V CDR1 and CDR2: MGHDK, SYGVNS. V was clipped by 1 base and J by 6 bases; unmatched bases: 5. This CDR3 reads CASSEWGQGVDTQYF. CDR3 DNA sequence: TGTGCCAGCAGTGAATGGGGACAGGGTGTTGATACGCAGTATTTT. The full variable domain, completed using reference TRBV25-1 and TRBJ2-3, is EADIYQTPRYLVIGTGKKITLECSQTMGHDKMYWYQQDPGMELHLIHYSYGVNSTEKGDLSSESTVSRIRTEHFPLTLESARPSHTSQYLCASSEWGQGVDTQYFGPGTRLTVL.

For this clone: The sample contains more than one DNA sequence encoding this CDR3. This chain connects TRBV30 to TRBJ2-2; D not certain. Per the germline V gene, CDR1 is GTSNPN and CDR2 is SVGIG (reference sequence). This CDR3 is built from 11 residues. Between the trimmed V and J ends, which lost 0 bases and 6 bases, there was a span of 2 bases. The DNA for the CDR3 is TGTGCCTGGAGTGTCTCCGGGGAGCTGTTTTTT. Translation gives CAWSVSGELFF.

This chain connects TRBV15 to TRBJ2-7; 7 bases map to TRBD2. This CDR3 is built from 14 residues. Per the germline V gene, CDR1 is LNHNV and CDR2 is YYDKDF (reference sequence). V lost 5 bases, J lost 5 bases, and 9 bases stayed unmatched. CDR3 nucleotides: TGTGCCACCAGCCCCCGGGGGGTAATCCACGAGCAGTACTTC. It codes for CATSPRGVIHEQYF.

This clone has only one observation. The gene calls are TRBV4-3 and TRBJ2-7; D unclear. CDR1 and CDR2 from the germline V gene are LGHNA and YSLEER. V lost 1 base and J 5 bases, leaving 9 bases between the germline ends. The CDR3 has 13 residues. CDR3 amino acids: CASSQVWQDEQYF. CDR3 DNA: TGCGCCAGCAGCCAAGTGTGGCAGGACGAGCAGTACTTC.

This chain links TRBV19 with TRBJ2-3; D possibly corresponds to TRBD1 (5 bases). CDR1 LNHDA and CDR2 SQIVND come from the germline V gene (reference sequence). V was trimmed by 3 bases and J by 1 base, leaving 11 bases between them. The CDR3 has 15 residues. The CDR3 spells CASSMGRERTDTQYF. The CDR3 DNA reads TGTGCCAGTAGTATGGGCAGGGAACGCACAGATACGCAGTATTTT.

The chain is built from TRBV27 and TRBJ2-3; D possibly corresponds to TRBD2 (5 bases). V was trimmed by 2 bases and J by 4 bases, leaving 7 bases between them. Germline assignment: CDR1 MNHEY and CDR2 SMNVEV (reference sequence). CDR3 size: 13 residues. CDR3 DNA sequence: TGTGCCAGCAGTTTACATAGCGCAGATACGCAGTATTTT. Translated, it gives CASSLHSADTQYF.

Of note for this clone: Other DNA sequences from this sample encode an identical CDR3 as well. The chain has TRBV27 and TRBJ2-7; D is unresolved. This CDR3 spans 12 amino acids. Germline lookup yields CDR1 MNHEY and CDR2 SMNVEV (reference sequence). Trimming pared 5 bases from V and 5 bases from J, leaving 10 bases between. CDR3 coding DNA: TGTGCCAGCAGTCAAGGACCACACGAGCAGTACTTC. Its translation: CASSQGPHEQYF.

The chain is built from TRBV28 and TRBJ2-5; 7 bases match TRBD2. The CDR3 spans 15 residues. Trimming cost V 3 bases and J 4 bases; bases outside gene matches: 8. From germline, CDR1 is MDHEN and CDR2 SYDVKM. CDR3 region: CASSFRGSSGETQYF. DNA of the CDR3: TGTGCCAGCAGTTTTCGCGGGAGCAGCGGAGAGACCCAGTACTTC.

V and J are TRBV28 and TRBJ1-3; D uncertain. V lost 6 bases and J 0 bases, leaving 9 bases between the germline ends. Per the germline V gene, CDR1 is MDHEN and CDR2 is SYDVKM. The CDR3 has 14 amino acids. The CDR3 sequence: CASREHNSGNTIYF. The CDR3 DNA reads as TGTGCCAGCAGGGAACACAACTCTGGAAACACCATATATTTT.

The rearrangement links TRBV29-1 to TRBJ2-5; TRBD2 aligns across 8 bases. After removal of 7 bases from V and 4 bases from J, the junction contained 14 bases not matched to a gene. Germline-derived CDR1 and CDR2 are SQVTM and ANQGSEA. The CDR3 totals 15 residues. The CDR3 spells CSAPPEREMIETQYF. CDR3 coding DNA: TGCAGCGCACCCCCCGAGCGGGAGATGATAGAGACCCAGTACTTC.

This clone has only one observation. The rearrangement links TRBV13 to TRBJ2-7; 8 bases agree with TRBD2. CDR1 PRHDT and CDR2 FYEKMQ come from the germline V gene (reference sequence). The CDR3 covers 14 residues. J lost 4 bases, V lost 2 bases, and 4 bases had no gene match. CDR3 amino acids: CASSLWSSGYEQYF. The CDR3 DNA is TGTGCCAGCAGCTTATGGTCTAGCGGGTACGAGCAGTACTTC. Full variable domain (outside the CDR3, taken from reference TRBV13 and TRBJ2-7): AAGVIQSPRHLIKEKRETATLKCYPIPRHDTVYWYQQGPGQDPQFLISFYEKMQSDKGSIPDRFSAQQFSDYHSELNMSSLELGDSALYFCASSLWSSGYEQYFGPGTRLTVT.

The chain is built from TRBV9 and TRBJ1-2, with 9 bases aligning to TRBD1. J gave up 4 bases and V 5 bases, and 6 bases lay outside the gene matches. There are 14 residues in the CDR3. Germline V CDR1 and CDR2: SGDLS, YYNGEE. Written as DNA, the CDR3 is TGTGCCAGCAGAGAAGACAGGGGGTCCTATGGCTACACCTTC. Protein sequence: CASREDRGSYGYTF.